The 14 T cell receptor beta chains below all came from one sample that was sequenced in a study of cytomegalovirus exposure and HLA in healthy donors. Primers included in the PCR were 60 Vbeta and 13 Jbeta primers. Data came from immunoSEQ multiplex PCR; TCRdb stores just in-frame clones and leaves some out. Among roughly 100,000 clones listed, 70% to 80% were seen once. The sample taken for sequencing was PBMCs. The receptor source for this set is a man aged 40-49 years in good health and CMV-seronegative.

This sequence joins TRBV30 and TRBJ1-3; TRBD1 aligns across 8 bases. V lost 0 bases and J lost 4; bases outside the gene matches: 5. Germline loops: CDR1 GTSNPN, CDR2 SVGIG (reference sequence). The CDR3 totals 15 residues. The CDR3 bases are TGTGCCTGGAGTGTACGGGGGACAGGAGGAAACACCATATATTTT. Its translation: CAWSVRGTGGNTIYF.

The V gene is TRBV5-1, the J gene TRBJ2-3; TRBD2 agrees at 10 bases. V lost 6 bases, J lost 6 bases, and 10 bases stayed unmatched. The CDR3 spans 15 residues. The V gene's germline CDR1 is SGHRS and CDR2 YFSETQ. The CDR3, as DNA: TGCGCCAGCAAAAGTAGCGGGGGGCTGGTTGATACGCAGTATTTT. Translation: CASKSSGGLVDTQYF.

The table lists this clone with a few counts. The gene calls are TRBV5-5 and TRBJ1-1; D call uncertain. Germline CDR1 and CDR2: SGHKS and YYEKEE (reference sequence). V lost 6 bases to trimming and J lost 6 bases, with 15 bases between them. The length of the CDR3 is 13 residues. The CDR3 sequence: CASTLFGNSEAFF. CDR3 DNA: TGTGCCAGCACCCTATTCGGGAATTCTGAAGCTTTCTTT.

The CDR3 loop reads CASSLAVTGRNEKLFF. CDR3 DNA sequence: TGCGCCAGCAGCTTGGCCGTAACAGGGCGGAATGAAAAACTGTTTTTT. V usage is TRBV5-1 and J usage is TRBJ1-4, with D perhaps TRBD1 (6 bases). V was cut by 0 bases and J by 5 bases, with 14 bases left in between. The CDR3 contains 16 residues. The germline CDR1 and CDR2 sequences are SGHRS and YFSETQ.

V usage is TRBV4-1 and J usage is TRBJ2-7; 9 bases line up with TRBD2. CDR1 MGHRA and CDR2 YSYEKL come from the germline V gene. V dropped 1 base and J dropped 7; count of bases not matched to a gene: 14. This CDR3 contains 17 residues. The DNA of the CDR3 is TGCGCCAGCAGCCAAGTTGCTACAGCGGGGGGCGGGGGGGAGCAGTACTTC. It is translated as CASSQVATAGGGGEQYF.

V and J are TRBV28 and TRBJ2-3; TRBD1 matches at 7 bases. V dropped 8 bases and J dropped 8; count of bases not matched to a gene: 16. The V gene's germline CDR1 is MDHEN and CDR2 SYDVKM. CDR3 length: 15 amino acids. The CDR3 nucleotides are TGTGCCAGCTCTCTTCGAGAGGGGGCCCTAGTTACGCAGTATTTT. It codes for CASSLREGALVTQYF.

This clone was counted a few times. The junction shows a germline mismatch at one end, possibly a read error. The chain couples TRBV7-9 to TRBJ1-2, with D tentatively TRBD1 (5 bases). CDR3 length: 13 residues. The germline CDR1 and CDR2 sequences are SEHNR and FQNEAQ (reference sequence). CDR3 in DNA: TGTTCCAGCAGCTATGGGGGGAACTATGGCTACACCTTC. Its protein is CSSSYGGNYGYTF.

This sequence joins TRBV10-2 and TRBJ2-5, with no clear D. Germline V CDR1 and CDR2: WSHSY, SAAADI. The CDR3 loop spans 13 amino acids. V lost 2 bases, J lost 5 bases, and 9 bases lay in between. The CDR3: CASSEESRETQYF. Written as DNA, the CDR3 is TGCGCCAGCAGTGAGGAGTCGAGGGAGACCCAGTACTTC.

This clone appeared a few times. The chain couples TRBV19 to TRBJ1-6, with 7 bases matching TRBD1. Germline CDR1 reads LNHDA; CDR2 reads SQIVND (reference sequence). V trimming: 5 bases; J trimming: 7 bases; junction bases outside the gene matches: 8. CDR3 length: 15 residues. In nucleotides, the CDR3 is TGTGCCAGTAGTGCAGGGGGACAGTCGAATTCACCCCTCCACTTT. Protein sequence: CASSAGGQSNSPLHF.

This chain links TRBV4-2 with TRBJ1-2; D is uncertain. The CDR3 spans 15 residues. Looked up from germline, CDR1 is LGHNA and CDR2 is YNFKEQ. V was shortened by 0 bases and J by 7 bases, with 15 bases between the two germline ends. In DNA, the CDR3 is TGTGCCAGCAGCCAAGATCAAGTGAGGGTTCCTGGCTACACCTTC. This gives the protein CASSQDQVRVPGYTF.

This chain uses TRBV2 with TRBJ1-1; D call uncertain. The CDR3 has 11 residues. Germline V gene sequence: CDR1 SNHLY, CDR2 FYNNEI. Trimming took 5 bases from V and 2 from J, leaving 3 bases between them. Here the CDR3 reads CASSLNTEAFF. In nucleotides, the CDR3 is TGTGCCAGCAGTTTAAACACTGAAGCTTTCTTT.

This chain joins TRBV5-1 and TRBJ1-2; possible D gene TRBD1, 5 bases. There are 16 residues in the CDR3. V was cut by 2 bases and J by 3 bases, with 17 bases left in between. Germline V gene sequence: CDR1 SGHRS, CDR2 YFSETQ. CDR3 coding DNA: TGCGCCAGCAGCTTTAAGCCCAGGGAGGTTCACTATGGCTACACCTTC. Its translation: CASSFKPREVHYGYTF.

The chain is built from TRBV7-9 and TRBJ2-7, with 11 bases that match TRBD1. The germline CDR1 and CDR2 sequences are SEHNR and FQNEAQ (reference sequence). The length of the CDR3 is 18 residues. V shed 6 bases, J shed 5 bases, and the junction held 18 bases outside the gene matches. The CDR3 DNA reads TGTGCCAGCAGTTACCGATCCGGAGGGACAGGGGGTCAGCACGAGCAGTACTTC. This gives the protein CASSYRSGGTGGQHEQYF.

The rearrangement joins TRBV9 to TRBJ2-7; maybe TRBD2 (5 bases). Germline assignment: CDR1 SGDLS and CDR2 YYNGEE. The CDR3 is made up of 13 amino acids. V was cut by 3 bases and J by 3 bases, with 10 bases left in between. The CDR3 DNA reads as TGTGCCAGCAGCGCCGGACTGGACTACGAGCAGTACTTC. It is translated as CASSAGLDYEQYF.